The T cell receptor beta chain under discussion was sequenced for a study of T-cell reconstitution after alpha-beta-depleted transplantation in children. Broader study findings: Alpha-beta T cells about two months after transplant reportedly derived from several hundred expanded graft clones.

The TCRbeta library was prepared with unique molecular identifiers. TCRdb reanalysed the PCR reads using MiXCR and keeps one entry per CDR3 protein. The profile shows about 460,000 distinct CDR3 sequences, over 9.5% of them singletons. This clonotype has ten or more counts. Its specificity is unknown. This material consisted of PBMCs, taken before TCRalphabeta/CD19-depleted stem cell transplant. The origin of this receptor is a child under 10 years old with inherited bone marrow failure, due to receive a stem cell transplant.

The CDR3 spells CASRGTGNQPQHF. CDR3 sequence (DNA): TGTGCCAGCAGAGGGACGGGGAATCAGCCCCAGCATTTT. V gene TRBV12-3 or TRBV12-4 combines with J gene TRBJ1-5, with D maybe TRBD1 (5 bases). CDR3 length: 13 amino acids. With 6 bases removed from V and 4 bases from J, the gap between germline ends came to 10 bases.